The rows below give T cell receptor beta chains drawn from one sample of a study of Graves' ophthalmopathy and Graves' hyperthyroidism. TCRdb ran MiXCR on the multiplex PCR reads and lists one entry per CDR3 protein. The data show about 620,000 distinct CDR3 sequences, 20% to 25% seen once. The material sequenced was peripheral blood. The receptor source for this set is a woman between 18 and 29 years old with stable Graves' hyperthyroidism. Some clones in this sample may be carry-over from other donors' samples. Both conserved end residues are trimmed from each CDR3. Each record gives: V gene, J gene, CDR3 protein.

v_call: TRBV5-1
j_call: TRBJ2-2
cdr3_aa: ASSLSGALAGELF

v_call: TRBV20-1
j_call: TRBJ2-5
cdr3_aa: SAQPEYQETQY

v_call: TRBV7-2
j_call: TRBJ2-7
cdr3_aa: ASSLASGRGYEQY

v_call: TRBV20-1
j_call: TRBJ2-7
cdr3_aa: SAPRRDASYEQY

v_call: TRBV6-5
j_call: TRBJ1-2
cdr3_aa: ASSSRDIGIYGYT

v_call: TRBV11-1
j_call: TRBJ2-2
cdr3_aa: ASSFLTSGRSYTGELF

v_call: TRBV20-1
j_call: TRBJ1-5
cdr3_aa: SAIGQLNSNQPQH

v_call: TRBV7-3
j_call: TRBJ1-1
cdr3_aa: ASSPKGNRGRMNTEAF

v_call: TRBV20-1
j_call: TRBJ2-7
cdr3_aa: SASSLETGSYEQY

v_call: TRBV11-2
j_call: TRBJ2-5
cdr3_aa: ASSVRTGPFGTQY

v_call: TRBV28
j_call: TRBJ2-5
cdr3_aa: ASSWDPDKGGETQY

v_call: TRBV27
j_call: TRBJ1-1
cdr3_aa: ASRNPGPNTEAF

v_call: TRBV7-2
j_call: TRBJ2-7
cdr3_aa: ASSLAGLAGGVEQY

v_call: TRBV2
j_call: TRBJ2-7
cdr3_aa: ASSSRLAGGNEQY

v_call: TRBV19
j_call: TRBJ1-1
cdr3_aa: ASSIPPGPPSF

v_call: TRBV20-1
j_call: TRBJ1-2
cdr3_aa: SARLGDRGIYGYT

v_call: TRBV6-1
j_call: TRBJ2-7
cdr3_aa: ASSNDRAEQY

v_call: TRBV30
j_call: TRBJ2-7
cdr3_aa: AWSARMPGAPREQY

v_call: TRBV27
j_call: TRBJ2-7
cdr3_aa: ASSGGTSSPYEQY

v_call: TRBV4-1
j_call: TRBJ1-1
cdr3_aa: ASSTASMNTEAF

v_call: TRBV12-3/TRBV12-4
j_call: TRBJ1-1
cdr3_aa: ASSWGLWNDEAF

v_call: TRBV12-3/TRBV12-4
j_call: TRBJ2-7
cdr3_aa: ASSLVQAHEQY

v_call: TRBV7-9
j_call: TRBJ1-1
cdr3_aa: ASNRLLNTEAF

v_call: TRBV9
j_call: TRBJ1-5
cdr3_aa: ASSVEGWSNQPQH

v_call: TRBV6-1
j_call: TRBJ1-3
cdr3_aa: ASSEGAFSGNTIY

v_call: TRBV20-1
j_call: TRBJ1-2
cdr3_aa: SADQKDIYYGYT

v_call: TRBV6-5
j_call: TRBJ1-5
cdr3_aa: ASSSSGGQGSQPQH

v_call: TRBV12-3/TRBV12-4
j_call: TRBJ1-2
cdr3_aa: ASSLTPGRVDGYT

v_call: TRBV9
j_call: TRBJ2-7
cdr3_aa: ASTPTGQAPYEQY

v_call: TRBV6-6
j_call: TRBJ1-1
cdr3_aa: ASSYGAF

v_call: TRBV12-3/TRBV12-4
j_call: TRBJ2-4
cdr3_aa: ASKLYSGNIKY

v_call: TRBV28
j_call: TRBJ1-2
cdr3_aa: ASSPTGAPAGYT

v_call: TRBV12-5
j_call: TRBJ1-1
cdr3_aa: ASGLVLSAGDMNTEAF

v_call: TRBV11-2
j_call: TRBJ2-6
cdr3_aa: ASRPRTGGVGSGANVLT

v_call: TRBV6-2/TRBV6-3
j_call: TRBJ2-1
cdr3_aa: ASAGAGYNEQF

v_call: TRBV27
j_call: TRBJ1-3
cdr3_aa: ASRMGTGNTIY

v_call: TRBV28
j_call: TRBJ1-1
cdr3_aa: ASSLSSGQKAF

v_call: TRBV20-1
j_call: TRBJ1-5
cdr3_aa: SARDLGVPLNQPQH

v_call: TRBV2
j_call: TRBJ2-7
cdr3_aa: ASTSGTGRSEQY

v_call: TRBV12-3/TRBV12-4
j_call: TRBJ1-2
cdr3_aa: ASSLKGQGGDSYGYT

v_call: TRBV20-1
j_call: TRBJ2-5
cdr3_aa: SAPSSEGWVRETQY

v_call: TRBV10-3
j_call: TRBJ1-1
cdr3_aa: AISEAITMNTEAF

v_call: TRBV12-3/TRBV12-4
j_call: TRBJ2-7
cdr3_aa: ASSLGATGGQY

v_call: TRBV12-3/TRBV12-4
j_call: TRBJ1-2
cdr3_aa: ASNTGFYGYT

v_call: TRBV30
j_call: TRBJ1-5
cdr3_aa: AWSGLTNNQPQH

v_call: TRBV6-1
j_call: TRBJ1-2
cdr3_aa: ASSPYPGVDYGYT

v_call: TRBV10-3
j_call: TRBJ1-6
cdr3_aa: AISESTRGRRESPLH

v_call: TRBV25-1
j_call: TRBJ2-2
cdr3_aa: ASSENRGLTGELF

v_call: TRBV2
j_call: TRBJ2-7
cdr3_aa: ASSPPRGSYEQY

v_call: TRBV27
j_call: TRBJ2-7
cdr3_aa: ASSSTTGSYEQY

v_call: TRBV7-9
j_call: TRBJ1-5
cdr3_aa: ASSLGLGNQPQH

v_call: TRBV30
j_call: TRBJ1-1
cdr3_aa: AWRKTGNTEAF

v_call: TRBV5-1
j_call: TRBJ2-7
cdr3_aa: ASSSLSGTSGSRYEQY

v_call: TRBV4-1
j_call: TRBJ1-2
cdr3_aa: ASSQSIPTVGGYGYT